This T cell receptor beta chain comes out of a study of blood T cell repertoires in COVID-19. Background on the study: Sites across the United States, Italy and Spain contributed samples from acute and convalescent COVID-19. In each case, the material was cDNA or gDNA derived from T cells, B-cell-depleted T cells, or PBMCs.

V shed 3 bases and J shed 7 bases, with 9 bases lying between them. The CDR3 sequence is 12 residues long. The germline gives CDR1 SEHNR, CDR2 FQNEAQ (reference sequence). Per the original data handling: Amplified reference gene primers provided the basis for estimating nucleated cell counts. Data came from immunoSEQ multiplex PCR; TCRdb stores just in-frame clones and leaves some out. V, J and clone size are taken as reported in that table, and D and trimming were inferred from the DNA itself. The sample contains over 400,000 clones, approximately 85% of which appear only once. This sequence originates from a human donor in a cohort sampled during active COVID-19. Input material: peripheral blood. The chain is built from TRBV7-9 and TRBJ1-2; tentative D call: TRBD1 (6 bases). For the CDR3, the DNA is TGTGCCAGCAGCTTTACAGGGTCTGGCTACACCTTC. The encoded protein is CASSFTGSGYTF. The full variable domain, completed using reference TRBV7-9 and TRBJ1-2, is DTGVSQNPRHKITKRGQNVTFRCDPISEHNRLYWYRQTLGQGPEFLTYFQNEAQLEKSRLLSDRFSAERPKGSFSTLEIQRTEQGDSAMYLCASSFTGSGYTFGSGTRLTVV.